The 21 T cell receptor beta chains reported below all come from one sample, sequenced in a study of technical replicates of blood from a handful of donors. Clones were read by immunoSEQ multiplex PCR, and TCRdb kept only the in-frame ones, dropping some. The repertoire includes 50,000 to 65,000 clones, roughly 91% of them detected once, and roughly 5% sits in the top ten. The sample consisted of PBMCs. The receptors come from a human donor in good health. Some clones in this sample may be carry-over from other donors' samples.

This chain uses TRBV6-5 with TRBJ2-3; the match to TRBD2 covers 9 bases. The ends lost 2 bases at V and 6 bases at J; junction bases unmatched: 3. Germline V lookup: CDR1 MNHEY, CDR2 SVGAGI. The CDR3 spans 14 residues. The CDR3 DNA follows: TGTGCCAGCAGTTACCGGCTAGCGGGGGATACGCAGTATTTT. Protein sequence: CASSYRLAGDTQYF.

By its share, this clone is medium-sized (0.01 to 0.1%). This chain joins TRBV15 and TRBJ2-7, with 8 bases matching TRBD1. CDR3 length: 14 amino acids. V gave up 1 base and J gave up 5 bases; unmatched junction bases: 4. Per the germline V gene, CDR1 is LNHNV and CDR2 is YYDKDF (reference sequence). The CDR3 loop is CATSRGDRGHEQYF. The CDR3 region has the DNA TGTGCCACCAGCAGAGGAGACAGGGGTCACGAGCAGTACTTC.

The chain employs TRBV4-2 and TRBJ2-1; D is uncertain. The CDR3 is 13 residues long. Germline values: CDR1 LGHNA, CDR2 YNFKEQ. V was shortened by 1 base and J by 4 bases, with 5 bases between the two germline ends. The CDR3 sequence: CASSQAGYNEQFF. The DNA for the CDR3 is TGTGCCAGCAGCCAAGCCGGTTACAATGAGCAGTTCTTC.

This clone has more than one count but fewer than ten. CDR3 nucleotide sequence: TGCAGCGTGCGAGCCCCCTACAATGAGCAGTTCTTC. This translates into CSVRAPYNEQFF. V and J are TRBV29-1 and TRBJ2-1, with D uncertain. V lost 6 bases to trimming and J lost 2 bases, with 8 bases between them. This CDR3 region has 12 residues. CDR1 is SQVTM, CDR2 ANQGSEA, per germline.

The rearrangement uses TRBV18 and TRBJ2-5; possible D gene TRBD1, 6 bases. Germline-derived CDR1 and CDR2 are KGHSH and LQKENI. The length of the CDR3 is 15 residues. The ends were cut back, 0 bases at V and 4 bases at J, with 12 bases in the middle. The CDR3: CASSPPNRAGETQYF. The DNA for the CDR3 is TGTGCCAGCTCACCACCGAACAGGGCTGGAGAGACCCAGTACTTC.

The rearrangement joins TRBV9 to TRBJ2-1; possible D gene TRBD2, 5 bases. From germline, CDR1 is SGDLS and CDR2 YYNGEE. CDR3 length: 15 amino acids. Trimming cost V 0 bases and J 1 base, with 8 bases left between them. The CDR3 loop reads CASSVELVSYNEQFF. The CDR3 nucleotides are TGTGCCAGCAGCGTAGAACTAGTATCCTACAATGAGCAGTTCTTC.

The chain employs TRBV30 and TRBJ2-7; the match to TRBD2 covers 7 bases. V dropped 7 bases and J dropped 0; count of bases not matched to a gene: 3. Germline V gene sequence: CDR1 GTSNPN, CDR2 SVGIG (reference sequence). The CDR3 has 12 amino acids. The CDR3 region is CASGEGSYEQYF. The CDR3 coding sequence is TGTGCCTCGGGGGAGGGCTCCTACGAGCAGTACTTC.

The chain recombines TRBV29-1 with TRBJ1-6; D not resolved. CDR3 size: 13 residues. CDR1 and CDR2 from the germline V gene are SQVTM and ANQGSEA. The V and J ends lost 8 bases and 0 bases respectively, with 8 bases between them. The chain's CDR3 is CSIRSSYNSPLHF. CDR3 in DNA: TGCAGCATTCGGAGCTCCTATAATTCACCCCTCCACTTT.

This clone is a singleton in its sample. The chain uses TRBV2 and TRBJ2-5, with a weak D call TRBD2 (6 bases). The germline CDR1 and CDR2 sequences are SNHLY and FYNNEI. The CDR3 sequence is 11 residues long. Deletions cut 9 bases from V and 5 bases from J, with 10 bases between. CDR3 protein: CASAGSETQYF. The CDR3, as DNA: TGTGCCAGTGCGGGATCCGAGACCCAGTACTTC. The variable domain in full, completed from reference TRBV2 and TRBJ2-5, reads EPEVTQTPSHQVTQMGQEVILRCVPISNHLYFYWYRQILGQKVEFLVSFYNNEISEKSEIFDDQFSVERPDGSNFTLKIRSTKLEDSAMYFCASAGSETQYFGPGTRLLVL.

The chain has TRBV5-1 and TRBJ2-5; unclear D gene. Trimming removed 0 bases from V and 10 bases from J, with 16 bases in between. CDR1 SGHRS and CDR2 YFSETQ come from the germline V gene. The CDR3 sequence is 14 residues long. For the CDR3, the DNA is TGCGCCAGCAGCTTGGCCGCGGTAACCAGAGACCAGTACTTC. It specifies CASSLAAVTRDQYF.

The gene calls are TRBV4-1 and TRBJ2-2, with D possibly TRBD2 on 5 matching bases. The germline V gene encodes CDR1 MGHRA and CDR2 YSYEKL. This CDR3 spans 15 amino acids. V gave up 1 base and J gave up 7 bases, with 13 bases separating them. This CDR3 is CASSQARGLIGELFF. Written as DNA, the CDR3 is TGCGCCAGCAGCCAAGCACGCGGGCTAATCGGGGAGCTGTTTTTT.

The chain joins TRBV30 to TRBJ1-4; 9 bases fit TRBD1. J lost 8 bases, V lost 0 bases, and 4 bases had no gene match. The CDR3 runs 14 residues. Germline V gene data show CDR1 as GTSNPN and CDR2 as SVGIG (reference sequence). CDR3 DNA: TGTGCCTGGAGTGTGACAGGGGGGAGAGAAAAACTGTTTTTT. This gives the protein CAWSVTGGREKLFF.

The V and J genes are TRBV5-4 and TRBJ1-2, with a possible D match to TRBD1 (6 bases). The V gene's germline CDR1 is SGHNT and CDR2 YYREEE (reference sequence). Between the trimmed V and J ends, which lost 4 bases and 3 bases, there was a span of 10 bases. CDR3 size: 13 residues. This CDR3 reads CASSGTQDYGYTF. DNA of the CDR3: TGTGCCAGCAGCGGGACACAAGACTATGGCTACACCTTC.

The chain has TRBV30 and TRBJ2-3, with 8 bases matching TRBD2. J was trimmed by 0 bases and V by 1 base; bases with no gene match: 3. The CDR3 totals 15 residues. Germline CDR1 is GTSNPN and CDR2 is SVGIG (reference sequence). Written as DNA, the CDR3 is TGTGCCTGGAGTGGCGGGAGGTACAGCACAGATACGCAGTATTTT. This encodes CAWSGGRYSTDTQYF.

The chain is built from TRBV18 and TRBJ1-1; possible D gene TRBD1, 6 bases. The length of the CDR3 is 13 residues. Trimming took 5 bases from V and 1 from J, leaving 8 bases between them. Per germline, CDR1 KGHSH and CDR2 LQKENI. The CDR3: CASSADRNTEAFF. The CDR3, as DNA: TGTGCCAGCTCAGCGGACAGGAACACTGAAGCTTTCTTT. The full variable domain, completed using reference TRBV18 and TRBJ1-1, is NAGVMQNPRHLVRRRGQEARLRCSPMKGHSHVYWYRQLPEEGLKFMVYLQKENIIDESGMPKERFSAEFPKEGPSILRIQQVVRGDSAAYFCASSADRNTEAFFGQGTRLTVV.

Written as DNA, the CDR3 is TGTGCCAGCAGCGATCCTGGATGGGGACAGACTAATGAAAAACTGTTTTTT. Its translation is CASSDPGWGQTNEKLFF. The chain has TRBV7-9 and TRBJ1-4; 7 bases match TRBD1. Germline-derived CDR1 and CDR2 are SEHNR and FQNEAQ (reference sequence). After removal of 5 bases from V and 2 bases from J, the junction contained 11 bases not matched to a gene. The CDR3 covers 17 residues.

V usage is TRBV6-1 and J usage is TRBJ1-1; D is unresolved. Trimming removed 6 bases at V and 2 bases at J, with 10 bases between. Germline V CDR1 and CDR2: MNHNS, SASEGT. There are 13 residues in the CDR3. This CDR3 reads CASRTRENTEAFF. DNA of the CDR3: TGTGCCAGCAGGACTAGGGAAAACACTGAAGCTTTCTTT.

In this sample, this clone turned up a few times. The chain combines TRBV4-2 with TRBJ1-1; D remains unclear. Trimming left V 1 base short and J 6 bases short, with 6 bases between. CDR3 length equals 12 residues. Per germline, CDR1 LGHNA and CDR2 YNFKEQ. The chain's CDR3 is CASSQVTAEAFF. The CDR3, as DNA: TGTGCCAGCAGCCAAGTAACAGCTGAAGCTTTCTTT.

The rearrangement joins TRBV7-9 to TRBJ2-7; no clear D. The CDR3 runs 14 residues. CDR1 and CDR2 (germline): SEHNR, FQNEAQ (reference sequence). V lost 3 bases to trimming and J lost 2 bases, with 11 bases between them. The CDR3 region has the DNA TGTGCCAGCAGCTTCTCGGAGCCCCCCTACGAGCAGTACTTC. Translated: CASSFSEPPYEQYF.

Details on this clone: The junction does not match germline at one end; this may be a read error. The gene calls are TRBV10-3 and TRBJ1-4, with TRBD1 as a possible D gene (6 bases). Per the germline V gene, CDR1 is ENHRY and CDR2 is SYGVKD. This CDR3 region has 14 residues. CDR3 DNA: TGTGCCATCAGTGAGTGGGACACACGATCCCTCCAAATTTTT. Amino acids: CAISEWDTRSLQIF.

Comments on this clone: Other DNA sequences in the same sample also yield this CDR3. The V gene is TRBV4-3, the J gene TRBJ1-1; the D gene is possibly TRBD1 (6 bases). In germline, CDR1 is LGHNA, CDR2 YSLEER. The V end lost 2 bases, the J end lost 0 bases, and 7 bases lay between the germline ends. This CDR3 contains 14 residues. In DNA form, the CDR3 reads TGCGCCAGCAGCCAAAGGGGGATGAACACTGAAGCTTTCTTT. Its protein product is CASSQRGMNTEAFF.